These T cell receptor beta chains were read from a single sample in a study of T cell repertoires in cytomegalovirus infection. TCRdb reanalysed the reads using MiXCR and keeps one entry per CDR3 protein. The sample holds 300,000 to 400,000 distinct CDR3 sequences, 15% to 20% seen once. Sample: PBMCs. All receptors come from a human donor in good health (CMV status not recorded). Some clones in this sample may be carry-over from other donors' samples. Each CDR3 is given with its conserved first and last residue.

j_call v_call cdr3_aa
TRBJ2-1 TRBV7-6 CASSYRGRSSYNEQFF
TRBJ1-1 TRBV7-9 CASSLEGGTEAFF
TRBJ2-1 TRBV19 CASSIVEQGNNEQFF
TRBJ2-1 TRBV4-1 CASSLQLPGQGIRSYNEQFF
TRBJ2-1 TRBV12-3/TRBV12-4 CASSLETDQFF
TRBJ1-1 TRBV12-3/TRBV12-4 CATNKGRNTEAFF
TRBJ1-1 TRBV12-3/TRBV12-4 CASSSGYTEAFF
TRBJ2-1 TRBV4-2 CASSQLGRNDNERFF
TRBJ2-5 TRBV4-1 CASSQDRGEGHSLQETQYF
TRBJ1-1 TRBV7-8 CASSLSEDSEAFF
TRBJ2-3 TRBV7-2 CASSLTPGLADTDTQYF
TRBJ2-5 TRBV7-9 CASSARGTLQETQYF
TRBJ2-6 TRBV4-1 CASSPRALSGANVLTF
TRBJ2-3 TRBV7-2 CASSLPTDTDTQYF
TRBJ2-5 TRBV20-1 CSARDYRGQETQYF
TRBJ2-1 TRBV12-3/TRBV12-4 CASSQNAGGGFNNEQFF
TRBJ2-3 TRBV7-2 CASSLVRGTTDTQYF
TRBJ1-5 TRBV12-3/TRBV12-4 CASSSSNNQPQHF
TRBJ2-7 TRBV20-1 CSASGGSSYEQYF
TRBJ2-3 TRBV7-9 CASSLVAPASTDTQYF
TRBJ1-5 TRBV12-3/TRBV12-4 CASSTQGANQPQHF
TRBJ2-7 TRBV5-4 CASSSKRDDSYEQYF
TRBJ1-4 TRBV10-3 CAIRPASNEKLFF
TRBJ1-2 TRBV24-1 CATSDFRGDGYTF
TRBJ2-4 TRBV7-2 CASSFLVGIQYF
TRBJ1-2 TRBV6-2/TRBV6-3 CASSRTKEANYGYTF
TRBJ1-2 TRBV4-2 CASSQPQGADNYGYTF
TRBJ2-7 TRBV2 CASATLSYEQYF
TRBJ1-6 TRBV2 CASRRGNSPLHF
TRBJ2-3 TRBV7-2 CASSLVGRPSTDTQYF
TRBJ2-1 TRBV7-2 CASSLTPGQGLKVEFF
TRBJ2-1 TRBV19 CASSIVTSGFNEQFF
TRBJ1-6 TRBV12-3/TRBV12-4 CASSFSGPGSPLHF
TRBJ2-3 TRBV11-2 CASSLGPWADTQYF
TRBJ2-5 TRBV20-1 CSATPNGRTWETQYF
TRBJ1-5 TRBV4-1 CASSQEGASNQPQHF
TRBJ2-2 TRBV25-1 CASSGTGNGDGELFF
TRBJ2-5 TRBV11-2 CASSPAVGETQYF
TRBJ1-6 TRBV7-9 CASSLAGPNSPLHF
TRBJ2-1 TRBV10-3 CAISEVPHEQFF
TRBJ1-1 TRBV6-2/TRBV6-3 CASSRPSRSPNTEAFF
TRBJ2-3 TRBV11-2 CASSKVELTDTQYF